This T cell receptor (beta chain) was recovered during a study of tumor and adjacent non-tumor tissue in lung cancer. The template was RNA from unsorted bulk tissue. The normal lung tissue was taken more than 3 cm from the tumor edge. TCRbeta libraries were built with three rounds of nested PCR, modified from ARM-PCR. TCRdb itself ran the multiplex PCR reads through MiXCR, one entry per CDR3 protein. The table shows 110,000 or so distinct CDR3 sequences, with over 55% occurring only once. Comment on this clonotype: A much larger clone lies one base from this, so it may be a read error.

Germline V CDR1 and CDR2: SGHTS, YDEGEE. CDR3 length: 17 residues. Deletions cut 4 bases from V and 0 bases from J, with 17 bases between. The V gene is TRBV5-8, the J gene TRBJ1-3; possible D gene TRBD1, 6 bases. Sequenced: distant non-tumor lung tissue. The receptor was isolated from a man in his 60s with non-small cell lung cancer. The CDR3 spells CASSNITGSLSGNTIYF. CDR3 coding DNA: TGTGCCAGCAGCAATATCACAGGGTCCCTCTCTGGAAACACCATATATTTT.